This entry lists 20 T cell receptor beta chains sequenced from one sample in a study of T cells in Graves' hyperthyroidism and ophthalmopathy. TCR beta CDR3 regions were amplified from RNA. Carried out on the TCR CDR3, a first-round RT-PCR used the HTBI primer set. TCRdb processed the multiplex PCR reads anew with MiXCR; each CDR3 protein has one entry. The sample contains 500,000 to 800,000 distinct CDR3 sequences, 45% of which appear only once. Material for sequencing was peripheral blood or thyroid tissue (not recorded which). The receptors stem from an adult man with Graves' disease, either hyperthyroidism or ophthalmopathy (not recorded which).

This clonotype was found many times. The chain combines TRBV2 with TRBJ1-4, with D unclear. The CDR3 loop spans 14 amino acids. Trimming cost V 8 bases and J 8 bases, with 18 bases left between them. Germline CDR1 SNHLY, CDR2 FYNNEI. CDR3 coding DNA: TGTGCCAGCGGACGAGAGAGGGCAATCGAAAAACTGTTTTTT. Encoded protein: CASGRERAIEKLFF.

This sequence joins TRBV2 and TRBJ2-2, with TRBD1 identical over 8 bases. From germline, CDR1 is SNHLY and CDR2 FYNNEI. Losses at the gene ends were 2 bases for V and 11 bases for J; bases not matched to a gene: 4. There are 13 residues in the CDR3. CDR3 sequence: CASSEQGAGELFF. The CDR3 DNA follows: TGTGCCAGCAGTGAACAGGGGGCGGGCGAGCTGTTTTTT.

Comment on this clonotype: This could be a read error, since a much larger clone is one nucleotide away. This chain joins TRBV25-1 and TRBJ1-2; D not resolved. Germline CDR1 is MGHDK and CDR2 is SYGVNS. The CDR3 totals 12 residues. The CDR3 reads CAISGSAYGYTF. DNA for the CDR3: TGTGCCATCAGTGGGTCCGCCTATGGCTACACCTTC.

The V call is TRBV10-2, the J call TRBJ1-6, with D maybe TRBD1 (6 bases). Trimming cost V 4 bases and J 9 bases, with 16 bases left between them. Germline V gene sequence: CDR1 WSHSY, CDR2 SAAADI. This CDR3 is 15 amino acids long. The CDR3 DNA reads TGCGCCAGCAGTGTAGGTGGAGGGGGTGGTTCACCCCTCCACTTT. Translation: CASSVGGGGGSPLHF.

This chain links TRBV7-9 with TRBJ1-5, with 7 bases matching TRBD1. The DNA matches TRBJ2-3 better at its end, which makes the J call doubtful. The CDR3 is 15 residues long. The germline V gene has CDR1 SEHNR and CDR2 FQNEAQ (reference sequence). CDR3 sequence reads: CASSLAGTDNQPQYF. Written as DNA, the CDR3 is TGTGCCAGCAGCTTAGCTGGGACAGACAATCAGCCCCAGTATTTT.

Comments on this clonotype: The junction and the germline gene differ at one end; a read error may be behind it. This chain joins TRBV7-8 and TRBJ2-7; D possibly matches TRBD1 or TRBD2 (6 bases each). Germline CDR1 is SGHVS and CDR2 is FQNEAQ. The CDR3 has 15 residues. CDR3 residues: CASSAGHQSSYEQSF. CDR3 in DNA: TGTGCCAGCAGCGCGGGACATCAGAGCTCCTACGAGCAGTCCTTC.

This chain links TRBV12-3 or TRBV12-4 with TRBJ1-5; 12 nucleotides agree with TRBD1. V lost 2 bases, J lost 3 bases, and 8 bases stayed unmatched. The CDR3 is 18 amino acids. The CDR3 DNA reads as TGTGCCAGCAGTTTACGGGACAGGGGGCGAGGTTACAATCAGCCCCAGCATTTT. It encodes CASSLRDRGRGYNQPQHF.

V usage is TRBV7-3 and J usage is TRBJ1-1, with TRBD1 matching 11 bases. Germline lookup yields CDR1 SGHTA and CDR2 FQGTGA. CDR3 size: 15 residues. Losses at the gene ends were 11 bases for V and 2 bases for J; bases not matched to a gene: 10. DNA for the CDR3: TGTGCCTGGAGAAGGGACAGGGGGATAAACACTGAAGCTTTCTTT. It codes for CAWRRDRGINTEAFF.

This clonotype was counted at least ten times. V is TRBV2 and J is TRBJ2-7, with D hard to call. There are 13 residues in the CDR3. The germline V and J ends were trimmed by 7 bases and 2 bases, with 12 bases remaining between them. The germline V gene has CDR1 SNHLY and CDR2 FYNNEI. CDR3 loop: CASILDFTYEQYF. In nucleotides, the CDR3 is TGTGCCAGCATCCTAGACTTCACCTACGAGCAGTACTTC.

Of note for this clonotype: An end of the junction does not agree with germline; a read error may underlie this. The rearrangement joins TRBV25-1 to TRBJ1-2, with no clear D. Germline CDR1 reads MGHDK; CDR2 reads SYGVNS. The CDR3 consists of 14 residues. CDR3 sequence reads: CAGSEEARSNGYTF. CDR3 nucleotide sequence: TGTGCCGGCAGTGAAGAGGCCAGGTCGAATGGCTACACCTTC.

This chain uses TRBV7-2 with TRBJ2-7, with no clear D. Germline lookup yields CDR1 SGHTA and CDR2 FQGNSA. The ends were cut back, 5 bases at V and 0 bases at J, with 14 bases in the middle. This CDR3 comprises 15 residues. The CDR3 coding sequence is TGTGCCAGCAGCCAGACGCTTAGCCCCTCCTACGAGCAGTACTTC. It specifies CASSQTLSPSYEQYF.

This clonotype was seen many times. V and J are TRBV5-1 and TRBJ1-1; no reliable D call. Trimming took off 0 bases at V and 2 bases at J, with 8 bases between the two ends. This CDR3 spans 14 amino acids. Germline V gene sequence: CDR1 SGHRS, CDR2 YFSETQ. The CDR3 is CASSLGTRNTEAFF. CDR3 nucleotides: TGCGCCAGCAGCTTGGGAACCCGAAACACTGAAGCTTTCTTT.

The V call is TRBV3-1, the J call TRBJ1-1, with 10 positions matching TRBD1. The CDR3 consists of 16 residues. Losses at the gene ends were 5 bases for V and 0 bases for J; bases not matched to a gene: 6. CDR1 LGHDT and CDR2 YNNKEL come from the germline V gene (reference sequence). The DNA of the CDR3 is TGTGCCAGCAGCGAAGGACAGGGGGGTCTGAACACTGAAGCTTTCTTT. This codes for CASSEGQGGLNTEAFF.

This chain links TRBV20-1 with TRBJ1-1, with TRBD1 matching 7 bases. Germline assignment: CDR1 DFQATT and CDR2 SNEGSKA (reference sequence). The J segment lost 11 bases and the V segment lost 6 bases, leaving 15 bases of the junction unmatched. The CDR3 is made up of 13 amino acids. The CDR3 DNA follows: TGCAGTGCATCGACAGGGTTTAAAGATGCGGCTTTCTTT. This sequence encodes CSASTGFKDAAFF.

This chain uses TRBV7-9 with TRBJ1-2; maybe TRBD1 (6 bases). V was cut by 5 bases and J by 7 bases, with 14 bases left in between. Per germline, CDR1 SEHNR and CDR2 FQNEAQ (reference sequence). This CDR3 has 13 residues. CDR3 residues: CASSPTRTAGYTF. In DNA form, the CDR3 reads TGTGCCAGCAGCCCAACCCGGACAGCTGGCTACACCTTC.

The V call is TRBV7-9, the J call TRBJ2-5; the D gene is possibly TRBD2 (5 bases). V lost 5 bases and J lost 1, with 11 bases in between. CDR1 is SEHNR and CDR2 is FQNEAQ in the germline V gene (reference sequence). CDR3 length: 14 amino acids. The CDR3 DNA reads TGTGCCAGCAGCCAAGATGAGGGCCAAGAGACCCAGTACTTC. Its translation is CASSQDEGQETQYF. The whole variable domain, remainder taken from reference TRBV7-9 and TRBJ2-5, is DTGVSQNPRHKITKRGQNVTFRCDPISEHNRLYWYRQTLGQGPEFLTYFQNEAQLEKSRLLSDRFSAERPKGSFSTLEIQRTEQGDSAMYLCASSQDEGQETQYFGPGTRLLVL.

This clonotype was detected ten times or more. CDR3 in amino acids: CASSLERTNYGYTF. The CDR3 nucleotides read TGTGCCAGCAGCTTAGAGAGGACTAACTATGGCTACACCTTC. The chain joins TRBV7-8 to TRBJ1-2, with D hard to call. Trimming shortened V by 1 base and J by 0 bases, and 6 bases separated the two germline ends. The V gene's germline CDR1 is SGHVS and CDR2 FQNEAQ. The CDR3 spans 14 residues.

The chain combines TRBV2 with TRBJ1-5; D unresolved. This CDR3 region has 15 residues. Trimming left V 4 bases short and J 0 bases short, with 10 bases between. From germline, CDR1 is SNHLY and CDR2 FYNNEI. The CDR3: CASSGEEYSNQPQHF. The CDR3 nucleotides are TGTGCCAGCAGTGGGGAGGAATATAGCAATCAGCCCCAGCATTTT.

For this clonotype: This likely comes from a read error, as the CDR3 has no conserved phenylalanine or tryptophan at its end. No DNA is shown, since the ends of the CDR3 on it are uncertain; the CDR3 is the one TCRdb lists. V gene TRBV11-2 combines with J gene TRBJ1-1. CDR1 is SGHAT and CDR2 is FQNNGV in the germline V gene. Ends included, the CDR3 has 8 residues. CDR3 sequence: CASSRAPS.

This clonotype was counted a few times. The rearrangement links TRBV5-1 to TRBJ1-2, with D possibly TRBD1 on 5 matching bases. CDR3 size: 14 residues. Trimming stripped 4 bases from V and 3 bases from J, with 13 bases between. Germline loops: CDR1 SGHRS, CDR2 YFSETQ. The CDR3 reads CASSRGGADYGYTF. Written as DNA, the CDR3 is TGCGCCAGCAGCCGCGGAGGGGCTGACTATGGCTACACCTTC.